This T cell receptor (beta chain) was captured by sequencing in a study of control samples from healthy donors and cancer patients. Sequenced by immunoSEQ multiplex PCR; TCRdb stores in-frame clones only, minus some. The sample consists of about 75,000 clones, 94% of them appearing once. Germline-derived CDR1 and CDR2 are SGDLS and YYNGEE. CDR3 length equals 14 residues. V lost 1 base to trimming and J lost 7 bases, with 11 bases between them. The sequenced sample was blood. This TCR was sampled from a woman in her 40s in good health. The rearrangement links TRBV9 to TRBJ1-4; D is ambiguous. The CDR3 reads CASSVLSSGEKLFF. DNA for the CDR3: TGTGCCAGCAGCGTACTTTCATCTGGTGAAAAACTGTTTTTT.